Detailed here is one T cell receptor beta chain. This clonotype was seen more than once but under ten times. What this receptor recognizes is not known. No much larger clonotype is one base removed from it; base qualities were not supplied. The data were obtained in a study of T cells in Graves' hyperthyroidism and ophthalmopathy (dated by TCRdb to the late 2010s). Looking at the study overall: Peripheral blood was sampled at the time of initial diagnosis, prior to any treatment. For training and testing, the approximately 97 patients in the discovery cohort were randomly divided in a 7:3 ratio. To identify distinguishing TCR V-J signatures, a discovery cohort of 100 patients was used, comprising 40 to 45 with Graves' ophthalmopathy and 57 with stable Graves' hyperthyroidism. Prospective prediction of ophthalmopathy was tested in an independent validation cohort consisting of under 20 hyperthyroidism patients and around 16 patients who later progressed to ophthalmopathy. According to the paper, TCR Vbeta CDR3 sequencing was carried out on some 130 peripheral blood samples, which came from 40 to 45 ophthalmopathy, some 73 hyperthyroidism and about 17 progressor patients. The study also compared thyroid tissue and blood T-cell repertoires from five or six Graves' hyperthyroidism patients. Once sampling was done, hyperthyroidism patients were given methimazole at a starting dose of 30 mg daily, whereas ophthalmopathy patients were given high-dose intravenous methylprednisolone. Results and caveats for the whole study, not just this receptor: Most expanded thyroid clonotypes (frequency above 0.001) were also found in blood, which suggests that blood repertoires may mirror thyroid immune responses. Ophthalmopathy was separated from stable hyperthyroidism by a 13 V-J signature model, with 87.88% sensitivity and roughly 84% specificity obtained in cross-validation and 80%/75% obtained in testing. Sample size was not statistically predetermined, and blinding of investigators to group allocation was not performed. During validation, the model predicted progression to ophthalmopathy a median of approximately 6.5 months ahead of onset, with around 70% sensitivity and about 72% specificity.

Sequences MGHRA (CDR1) and YSYEKL (CDR2) are obtained from the germline V gene. The CDR3 has 15 amino acids, counting the end cysteine and phenylalanine. Solely the CDR3 DNA is kept, with 45 bases framed from the first base. After removal of 5 bases from V and 5 bases from J, the junction retains 9 bases not matched to a gene. Stable Graves' hyperthyroidism was defined as no progression to ophthalmopathy during 18 months of follow-up. Hyperthyroidism patients were newly diagnosed, with disease duration under 2 months, and aged 18 to 65 years. Exclusion was applied to patients with uncontrolled infections, other autoimmune diseases, pregnancy or lactation. Diagnoses were based on clinical symptoms, serum thyroxine and TRAb, thyroid ultrasound and orbital computed tomography. PBMCs were separated from roughly 9.3 ml of fresh peripheral blood using Ficoll-Paque density gradient centrifugation. Trizol reagent was used to extract total RNA, and RNA quality was then checked on an Agilent 2100 Bioanalyzer.

TCR beta CDR3 regions were amplified from RNA transcripts. The first round of RT-PCR for the TCR CDR3 was performed with the HTBI primer set and the Qiagen OneStep RT-PCR kit. A second multiplex PCR round built the libraries, followed by size selection and purification. The libraries were sequenced on an Illumina HiSeq2000 using paired-end 100 bp reads. Per the authors' processing: SOAPnuke was used to process the raw data, throwing out any read that contained adapters or uncalled bases, had a mean Phred below 15, or lacked an exact constant-primer or identifier match. COPE v1.2.5 was used to merge the high-quality paired reads, and each unique nucleotide sequence was defined as a clonotype. Clonotypes were aligned to IMGT TRBV, TRBD and TRBJ reference segments using MiTCR v1.1. The analysis included only V-J combinations with a frequency above 0.0001, which together covered 99% to 99.2% of the repertoires. The TCS score was defined as the ratio of F50 (clonal expansion) to E x V (chaos), calculated using BLOSUM62-based TCRdist between CDR3 peptides within each V-J. Welch's t-statistics and random forest reduced 500 to 650 V-J features to some 14, which were used in a naive Bayes classifier (R e1071). The public reads were quality trimmed at Q25 with fastp and then assembled into clones with MiXCR by TCRdb, keeping productive beta chains. Every CDR3 protein is listed once, alongside the most common genes and DNA of its rows. The V and J calls reflect TCRdb's pipeline rather than the authors' work. This sample holds some 620,000 distinct CDR3 sequences; 15% to 20% were observed only once. The ten largest clones capture less than 4.5% of the sample.

Sequencing was performed on blood. The sequence was collected from a woman in her twenties or thirties with Graves' hyperthyroidism. The chain joins TRBV4-1 to TRBJ2-1; TRBD1 lines up with 7 middle nucleotides. The nucleotides are TGCGCCAGCAGCATAACGGGACAGCAGAACAATGAGCAGTTCTTC. This is translated as CASSITGQQNNEQFF.